This section outlines one TCR beta chain sequence together with its context. The germline V gene encodes CDR1 SGHNT and CDR2 YYREEE (reference sequence). The germline V and J ends were trimmed by 0 bases and 4 bases, with 11 bases remaining between them. CDR3 length equals 16 residues. This entry belongs to a study of T cell responses to AZD1222 COVID-19 vaccine. The repertoire was sequenced with immunoSEQ multiplex PCR; TCRdb's copy has only in-frame clones and lacks some. Of 210,000 or so clones in the sample, around 93% are singletons; the top ten hold 1%. The rearrangement uses TRBV5-4 and TRBJ1-6, with D tentatively TRBD1 (6 bases). This receptor was obtained from an adult in good health. Sequencing used peripheral blood, obtained on day 0 of MenACWY control vaccination. In nucleotides, the CDR3 is TGTGCCAGCAGCTTGGGGGGGGCTCGGTATAATTCACCCCTCCACTTT. It is translated as CASSLGGARYNSPLHF.